The 7 T cell receptor beta chains in this list originate from one sample, sequenced in a study of blood T cell repertoires in COVID-19. Here immunoSEQ multiplex PCR was the method, and the copy in TCRdb shows in-frame clones only, minus some. The table has roughly 570,000 clones, around 90% seen once. Sequenced input: peripheral blood. These receptors were collected from a woman between 50 and 59 years old with COVID-19, enrolled during active disease.

V gene TRBV18 combines with J gene TRBJ2-3; 9 bases align to TRBD2. The CDR3 length is 14 residues. With V trimmed by 6 bases and J by 2 bases, 3 bases remained unmatched. Per the germline V gene, CDR1 is KGHSH and CDR2 is LQKENI. DNA for the CDR3: TGTGCCAGCTCCCCTAGCGGGACCACAGATACGCAGTATTTT. Encoded protein: CASSPSGTTDTQYF.

V usage is TRBV7-9 and J usage is TRBJ1-1; perhaps TRBD1 as D (6 bases). CDR1 is SEHNR and CDR2 is FQNEAQ in the germline V gene (reference sequence). The CDR3 consists of 15 residues. The germline V and J ends were trimmed by 4 bases and 3 bases, with 15 bases remaining between them. The CDR3 sequence: CASSSARGGYTEAFF. For the CDR3, the DNA is TGTGCCAGCAGCTCGGCCAGGGGCGGGTACACTGAAGCTTTCTTT. Full variable domain (remainder filled in from reference TRBV7-9 and TRBJ1-1): DTGVSQNPRHKITKRGQNVTFRCDPISEHNRLYWYRQTLGQGPEFLTYFQNEAQLEKSRLLSDRFSAERPKGSFSTLEIQRTEQGDSAMYLCASSSARGGYTEAFFGQGTRLTVV.

The chain links TRBV3-1 (or the pseudogene TRBV3-2) to TRBJ1-1; D is unclear. This CDR3 contains 16 residues. The V end lost 5 bases, the J end lost 0 bases, and 16 bases lay between the germline ends. Germline V lookup: CDR1 LGHDT, CDR2 YNNKEL (reference sequence). The CDR3: CASSSYFDNMNTEAFF. The CDR3 coding sequence is TGTGCCAGCAGCTCCTACTTTGACAACATGAACACTGAAGCTTTCTTT.

The V and J genes are TRBV19 and TRBJ2-2, with D possibly TRBD2 on 6 matching bases. V was cut by 8 bases and J by 5 bases, with 21 bases left in between. Germline lookup yields CDR1 LNHDA and CDR2 SQIVND (reference sequence). This CDR3 comprises 16 residues. The CDR3 coding sequence is TGTGCCAGTCGACACGAGACTAGAAAAGCTACCGGGGAGCTGTTTTTT. Translated, it gives CASRHETRKATGELFF.

This clone was recorded once. The V gene is TRBV11-2, the J gene TRBJ1-1; tentatively, D is TRBD1 (6 bases). The V end lost 8 bases, the J end lost 1 base, and 20 bases lay between the germline ends. This CDR3 is 16 amino acids long. Looked up from germline, CDR1 is SGHAT and CDR2 is FQNNGV. As DNA, the CDR3 is TGTGCCAGCCGATACTCAAGGGGGGGGACGAACACTGAAGCTTTCTTT. Amino acids: CASRYSRGGTNTEAFF.

The chain uses TRBV2 and TRBJ2-2; 10 bases are shared with TRBD1. Looked up from germline, CDR1 is SNHLY and CDR2 is FYNNEI. The CDR3 length is 15 residues. V lost 4 bases to trimming and J lost 8 bases; unmatched junction nucleotides: 7. CDR3 bases: TGTGCCAGCAGTGCCCGACAGGGGGCGAATGGGGAGCTGTTTTTT. As protein: CASSARQGANGELFF.

The J gene is TRBJ2-2, the V gene TRBV5-5; 7 bases agree with TRBD2. Losses at the gene ends were 4 bases for V and 5 bases for J; bases not matched to a gene: 11. CDR3 length: 16 amino acids. Germline V gene data show CDR1 as SGHKS and CDR2 as YYEKEE (reference sequence). CDR3 DNA sequence: TGTGCCAGCAGCCCCCGGAGCCCAGCGGGGACCGGGGAGCTGTTTTTT. It is translated as CASSPRSPAGTGELFF. Together with reference TRBV5-5 and TRBJ2-2, the CDR3 gives the full variable domain: DAGVTQSPTHLIKTRGQQVTLRCSPISGHKSVSWYQQVLGQGPQFIFQYYEKEERGRGNFPDRFSARQFPNYSSELNVNALLLGDSALYLCASSPRSPAGTGELFFGEGSRLTVL.